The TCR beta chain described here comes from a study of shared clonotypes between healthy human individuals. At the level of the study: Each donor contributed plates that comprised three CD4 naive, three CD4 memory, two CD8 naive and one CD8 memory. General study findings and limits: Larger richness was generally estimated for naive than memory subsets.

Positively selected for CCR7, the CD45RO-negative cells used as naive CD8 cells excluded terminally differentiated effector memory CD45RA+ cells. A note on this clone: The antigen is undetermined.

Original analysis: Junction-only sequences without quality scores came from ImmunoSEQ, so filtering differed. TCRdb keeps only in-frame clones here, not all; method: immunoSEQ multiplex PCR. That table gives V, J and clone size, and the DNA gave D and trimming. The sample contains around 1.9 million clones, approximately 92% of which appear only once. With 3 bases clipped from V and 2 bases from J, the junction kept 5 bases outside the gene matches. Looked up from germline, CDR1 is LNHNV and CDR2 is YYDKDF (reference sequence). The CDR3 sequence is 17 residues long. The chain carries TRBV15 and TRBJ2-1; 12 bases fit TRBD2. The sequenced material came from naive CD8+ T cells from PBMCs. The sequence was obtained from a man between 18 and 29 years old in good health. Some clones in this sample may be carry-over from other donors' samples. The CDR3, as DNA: TGTGCCACCAGCAGTGGTCTAGCGGGAGGGCCCTACAATGAGCAGTTCTTC. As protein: CATSSGLAGGPYNEQFF.